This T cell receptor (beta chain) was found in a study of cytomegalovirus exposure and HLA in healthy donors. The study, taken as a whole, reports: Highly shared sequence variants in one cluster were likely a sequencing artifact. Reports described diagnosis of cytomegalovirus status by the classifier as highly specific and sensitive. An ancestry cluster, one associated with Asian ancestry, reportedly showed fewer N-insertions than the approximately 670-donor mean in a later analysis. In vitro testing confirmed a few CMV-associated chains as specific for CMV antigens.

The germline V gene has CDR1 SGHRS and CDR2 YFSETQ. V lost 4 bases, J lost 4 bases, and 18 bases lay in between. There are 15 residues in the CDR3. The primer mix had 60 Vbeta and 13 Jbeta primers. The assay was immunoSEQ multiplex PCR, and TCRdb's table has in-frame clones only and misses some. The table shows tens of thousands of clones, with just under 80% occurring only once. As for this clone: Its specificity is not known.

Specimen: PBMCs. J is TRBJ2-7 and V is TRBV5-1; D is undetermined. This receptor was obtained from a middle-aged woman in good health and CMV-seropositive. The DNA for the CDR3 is TGCGCCAGCAGCGTGAGCTCCCTAAATATATACGAGCAGTACTTC. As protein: CASSVSSLNIYEQYF.